This T cell receptor beta chain was sequenced in a study of somatic mutations in cytotoxic T cells in rheumatoid arthritis (dated by TCRdb to the late 2010s). With respect to the entire study: Before any treatment started and right after they were diagnosed, patients gave peripheral blood samples (approximately 27 ml EDTA). A FACSAria II or Sony SH800 was used to flow-sort some V beta antibody-stained T-cell populations at nearly 100% purity, and TCRB sequencing was also done on sorted V beta1+ cells. In newly diagnosed rheumatoid arthritis without treatment, the study examined if expanded CD8+ T-cell clones harbor somatic mutations, relying on TCRB deep sequencing to characterize clonality. For 65 to 70 rheumatoid arthritis patients and fewer than 25 healthy controls, TCRB deep sequencing was carried out. Patient and control groups had essentially identical median ages. Study-wide conclusions, independent of this receptor: In about an eighth of the roughly 65 patients the largest CD8+ clone exceeded 20% of CD8+ cells, and several identical CD8+ TCRB sequences were shared between blood and synovial fluid. The antigen targets of the expanded CD8+ clones were unknown, and absence from virus-specific databases did not rule out viral specificity. An increase of CD8+ clonality with age was seen in patients (Spearman r ~ 0.47) but not in healthy controls. CD8+ T-cell clonality did not differ significantly between rheumatoid arthritis patients and age-matched healthy controls. The slight TRBV07 underrepresentation in patients was not adjusted for multiple comparisons.

The CDR3, from cysteine to phenylalanine, totals 15 residues. Of the read, only the CDR3 DNA is kept; its 45 bases are in frame from base 1. CDR1 and CDR2 were assigned from the germline V gene as SGHDN and FVKESK. V and J are truncated by 1 base and 4 bases respectively, leaving an intervening sequence of 14 bases. For this clone: Its antigen remains unidentified. One base away there is no much larger clone; base qualities are not given.

The immunoSEQ assay was applied to genomic DNA for TCRB CDR3 sequencing. From the authors' description of their analysis: Published virus-specific TCRB sequences were compared with patient CD8+ clones larger than 1%, and only a few matches were found. Nothing other than productive TCRB rearrangements was included in the analyses. Defining a clone by its unique TCRB CDR3 sequence, the study calculated clonality as a productive clonality index derived from Shannon entropy. Repertoire overlap for a pair of samples was computed from each clone's template counts relative to total templates per sample. V-gene usage from TCRB sequencing and V-gene usage measured by flow cytometry were correlated (Spearman r of around 0.6). As stored in TCRdb, this immuneACCESS dataset retains in-frame rearrangements with V and J assigned. A fraction of the clones does not appear; measured against another copy, unresolved V genes explain less than half of the discrepancy, and the remainder lacks a known reason. The V and J calls and the clone size are those of that table, but D and trimming were determined from the DNA. The sample table holds fewer than 9,500 clones, of which roughly 79% were seen once. The ten largest clonotypes hold roughly 36% of the sample.

Flow cytometry confirmed the purity of CD4+ and CD8+ cells that had been isolated by positive magnetic bead selection on an AutoMACS. A TCR V beta antibody panel was used in flow cytometry to screen first for clonal expansions, which were then characterized by TCRB deep sequencing of sorted CD8+ fractions. Isolation of peripheral blood mononuclear cells was done through Ficoll-Paque PLUS density gradient separation. Nucleospin Tissue or Tissue XS kits were used to extract DNA from CD4-enriched, CD8-enriched or PBMC samples, and a Qubit 2.0 fluorometer was used for quantification. The sequence joins TRBV14 to TRBJ2-7; the D assignment is uncertain and may be TRBD1 or TRBD2, with 6 bases supporting each. Sequences were obtained from CD8+ T cells sorted from blood. The source of this sequence is an adult with rheumatoid arthritis. The CDR3 corresponds to CASSQVGGWLYEQYF. The DNA sequence reads TGTGCCAGCAGCCAAGTGGGGGGCTGGTTATACGAGCAGTACTTC.